Following are 20 T cell receptor beta chains from one sample sequenced in a study of blood T cell repertoires in COVID-19. Libraries were prepared by immunoSEQ multiplex PCR; TCRdb keeps only in-frame clonotypes and omits some of them. This table has 320,000 or so clones, 89% appearing once. The material sequenced was PBMCs or T cells enriched from blood (not recorded which). These receptors all come from a man between 60 and 75 years old who had recovered from COVID-19.

The chain carries TRBV5-1 and TRBJ2-7, with 9 bases identical to TRBD2. V trimming: 1 base; J trimming: 0 bases; junction bases outside the gene matches: 5. Germline lookup yields CDR1 SGHRS and CDR2 YFSETQ. CDR3 length equals 16 residues. Here the CDR3 reads CASSLLSSGNSYEQYF. DNA for the CDR3: TGCGCCAGCAGCTTGTTATCTAGCGGGAACTCCTACGAGCAGTACTTC.

The J gene is TRBJ1-5, the V gene TRBV5-6, with a tentative D call TRBD1 (6 bases). The CDR3 contains 17 residues. The germline V gene encodes CDR1 SGHDT and CDR2 YYEEEE. Trimming removed 4 bases at V and 0 bases at J, with 17 bases between. CDR3 in amino acids: CASSKSQTGYSNQPQHF. CDR3 nucleotide sequence: TGTGCCAGCAGCAAAAGTCAGACAGGATATAGCAATCAGCCCCAGCATTTT.

Regarding this clone: Different DNA sequences within this sample yield the same CDR3. The genes are TRBV4-1 and TRBJ1-5; 10 bases map to TRBD1. This CDR3 comprises 16 residues. Per germline, CDR1 MGHRA and CDR2 YSYEKL. V was clipped by 2 bases and J by 3 bases; unmatched bases: 4. Here the CDR3 reads CASSQPGQGTNQPQHF. CDR3 bases: TGCGCCAGCAGCCAACCGGGACAGGGGACCAATCAGCCCCAGCATTTT.

This clone was counted a single time. This rearrangement joins TRBV7-2 to TRBJ2-7; D unresolved. CDR3 length equals 12 residues. V shed 5 bases and J shed 0 bases, with 5 bases lying between them. CDR1 and CDR2 from the germline V gene are SGHTA and FQGNSA. The CDR3, as DNA: TGTGCCAGCAGCCATTCCTCCTACGAGCAGTACTTC. This gives the protein CASSHSSYEQYF.

The CDR3 is CASSQSATGIHEQYF. In DNA form, the CDR3 reads TGTGCCAGCAGCCAATCTGCCACAGGGATCCACGAGCAGTACTTC. This sequence joins TRBV3-1 (or the pseudogene TRBV3-2) and TRBJ2-7; D might be TRBD1 (6 bases). This CDR3 is 15 amino acids long. The V end lost 2 bases, the J end lost 5 bases, and 16 bases lay between the germline ends. Looked up from germline, CDR1 is LGHDT and CDR2 is YNNKEL (reference sequence).

To note about this clone: Other DNA sequences in the same sample also yield this CDR3. V is TRBV9 and J is TRBJ1-5; TRBD1 matches at 7 bases. The CDR3 consists of 14 residues. Germline-derived CDR1 and CDR2 are SGDLS and YYNGEE. Germline trimming cut 0 bases from V and 6 bases from J; bases unmatched to any gene: 3. CDR3 nucleotide sequence: TGTGCCAGCAGCGTAGGGACAGGAGGTCAGCCCCAGCATTTT. Its protein product is CASSVGTGGQPQHF.

This clone showed up just a few times. The V call is TRBV28, the J call TRBJ1-4, with 8 bases that match TRBD1. Germline V gene sequence: CDR1 MDHEN, CDR2 SYDVKM. The CDR3 consists of 17 residues. Trimming cost V 1 base and J 6 bases; bases outside gene matches: 10. CDR3 amino acids: CASSLLGRGRLDEKLFF. In DNA form, the CDR3 reads TGTGCCAGCAGTTTATTGGGCAGGGGGCGCTTGGATGAAAAACTGTTTTTT.

This chain joins TRBV28 and TRBJ2-7; 11 nucleotides align to TRBD1. Germline V CDR1 and CDR2: MDHEN, SYDVKM. CDR3 size: 14 residues. Trimming at V came to 6 bases and at J to 6 bases, leaving 7 bases not matched to a gene. The CDR3 DNA reads as TGTGCCAGCAGGACGGACAGGGGGCTTGGCGAGCAGTACTTC. This gives the protein CASRTDRGLGEQYF.

The chain combines TRBV27 with TRBJ2-5; TRBD2 agrees at 7 bases. The CDR3 has 13 amino acids. J was trimmed by 5 bases and V by 5 bases; bases with no gene match: 5. Germline CDR1 MNHEY, CDR2 SMNVEV (reference sequence). CDR3 sequence: CASSARETETQYF. The CDR3 DNA reads as TGTGCCAGCAGTGCGCGGGAGACTGAGACCCAGTACTTC.

This clone has just a few counts. The chain joins TRBV7-9 to TRBJ1-6, with TRBD1 as a possible D gene (6 bases). Deletions cut 5 bases from V and 7 bases from J, with 9 bases between. This CDR3 has 13 residues. The germline CDR1 and CDR2 sequences are SEHNR and FQNEAQ (reference sequence). CDR3 region: CASSTQGNSPLHF. The CDR3 DNA sequence: TGTGCCAGCAGCACTCAGGGGAATTCACCCCTCCACTTT. Together with reference TRBV7-9 and TRBJ1-6, the CDR3 gives the full variable domain: DTGVSQNPRHKITKRGQNVTFRCDPISEHNRLYWYRQTLGQGPEFLTYFQNEAQLEKSRLLSDRFSAERPKGSFSTLEIQRTEQGDSAMYLCASSTQGNSPLHFGNGTRLTVT.

The chain joins TRBV9 to TRBJ1-3; D is possibly TRBD1 (6 bases). The CDR3 spans 15 residues. Germline V gene sequence: CDR1 SGDLS, CDR2 YYNGEE. Trimming pared 2 bases from V and 1 base from J, leaving 10 bases between. The CDR3 region is CASSVRGGSGNTIYF. DNA for the CDR3: TGTGCCAGCAGCGTCAGAGGGGGATCTGGAAACACCATATATTTT.

CDR3 sequence: CASSGKTGVTGELFF. DNA for the CDR3: TGTGCCAGCAGCGGGAAGACAGGGGTCACCGGGGAGCTGTTTTTT. The chain has TRBV9 and TRBJ2-2; 8 bases agree with TRBD1. J lost 4 bases, V lost 3 bases, and 5 bases had no gene match. The germline V gene encodes CDR1 SGDLS and CDR2 YYNGEE. This CDR3 region has 15 residues.

CDR3 nucleotide sequence: TGTGCCAGCAGTCGCCCGACAGAATTTTATGGCTACACCTTC. Protein sequence: CASSRPTEFYGYTF. The J gene is TRBJ1-2, the V gene TRBV7-2; D is possibly TRBD1 (5 bases). CDR1 is SGHTA, CDR2 FQGNSA, per germline. Trimming removed 6 bases at V and 5 bases at J, with 16 bases between. This CDR3 spans 14 amino acids.

This clone was observed once. The V call is TRBV7-9, the J call TRBJ2-1; D gene unclear. Germline values: CDR1 SEHNR, CDR2 FQNEAQ (reference sequence). V lost 3 bases, J lost 0 bases, and 6 bases lay in between. There are 14 residues in the CDR3. The CDR3 loop reads CASSLESSYNEQFF. CDR3 nucleotides: TGTGCCAGCAGCTTGGAGAGCTCCTACAATGAGCAGTTCTTC. The variable domain in full, completed from reference TRBV7-9 and TRBJ2-1, reads DTGVSQNPRHKITKRGQNVTFRCDPISEHNRLYWYRQTLGQGPEFLTYFQNEAQLEKSRLLSDRFSAERPKGSFSTLEIQRTEQGDSAMYLCASSLESSYNEQFFGPGTRLTVL.

This clone has only one observation. This chain links TRBV7-9 with TRBJ2-1; D gene ambiguous. V was cut by 5 bases and J by 7 bases, with 15 bases left in between. Germline V CDR1 and CDR2: SEHNR, FQNEAQ (reference sequence). This CDR3 has 14 amino acids. CDR3 in amino acids: CASSLTLSGNEQFF. CDR3 nucleotide sequence: TGTGCCAGCAGCCTGACTCTTTCCGGGAATGAGCAGTTCTTC.

The chain recombines TRBV2 with TRBJ2-3; the match to TRBD1 covers 7 bases. CDR1 and CDR2 (germline): SNHLY, FYNNEI. The CDR3 runs to 15 residues. Trimming removed 5 bases from V and 4 bases from J; junction bases left unmatched: 9. CDR3 DNA: TGTGCCAGCAGTTCGCTTACAGGGGCCCCAGATACGCAGTATTTT. Residues: CASSSLTGAPDTQYF.

The gene calls are TRBV9 and TRBJ2-5; a weak D match, TRBD2 (6 bases). The V gene's germline CDR1 is SGDLS and CDR2 YYNGEE. Trimming pared 1 base from V and 2 bases from J, leaving 21 bases between. This CDR3 region has 18 residues. The CDR3 coding sequence is TGTGCCAGCAGCGTAACTGGCGTAGGGCCTAGCGTTCAAGAGACCCAGTACTTC. Protein product: CASSVTGVGPSVQETQYF.

This rearrangement joins TRBV10-1 to TRBJ2-1, with 7 bases that match TRBD1. CDR1 and CDR2 (germline): WNHNN, SYGVQD (reference sequence). CDR3 size: 15 residues. Losses at the gene ends were 2 bases for V and 5 bases for J; bases not matched to a gene: 6. Written as DNA, the CDR3 is TGCGCCAGCAGTGAGACCGGGACAGCCGACAATGAGCAGTTCTTC. This encodes CASSETGTADNEQFF.

The rearrangement uses TRBV6-5 and TRBJ1-6; D gene unclear. Germline V gives CDR1 MNHEY, CDR2 SVGAGI. The CDR3 has 14 amino acids. V was pared by 1 base and J by 7 bases, with 8 bases between. The CDR3: CASSYLQTNSPLHF. CDR3 coding DNA: TGTGCCAGCAGTTACTTACAGACCAATTCACCCCTCCACTTT.

This clone has only a few counts. The identical CDR3 is also encoded by other nucleotide sequences in the sample. The chain links TRBV9 to TRBJ1-3, with D possibly TRBD1 on 6 matching bases. Trimming took off 3 bases at V and 2 bases at J, with 9 bases between the two ends. In germline, CDR1 is SGDLS, CDR2 YYNGEE. CDR3 length equals 14 residues. CDR3 coding DNA: TGTGCCAGCAGCGGACAGGTAGCTGGAAACACCATATATTTT. Residues: CASSGQVAGNTIYF.